Given below is one T cell receptor beta chain in context. This sample's TCRbeta library carried unique molecular identifier barcodes. TCRdb redid the calling of the PCR reads with MiXCR, one entry per CDR3 protein. This repertoire shows more than 450,000 distinct CDR3 sequences, around 18% found once; its top ten account for about 3.1%. This CDR3 comprises 14 residues. In germline, CDR1 is SGHTA, CDR2 FQGNSA. V dropped 5 bases and J dropped 8 bases, with 15 bases sitting between them. These data come from a study of T-cell reconstitution after alpha-beta-depleted transplantation in children. This clonotype originated in a human donor who donated a stem cell graft to a child with acute lymphoblastic leukemia. The sequencing here drew on PBMCs from the stem cell graft donor, taken from the stem cell graft. The chain carries TRBV7-2 and TRBJ2-2; D is unresolved. This CDR3 reads CASSPHKGLGELFF. As DNA, the CDR3 is TGTGCCAGCAGCCCTCACAAGGGTCTGGGGGAGCTGTTTTTT. The variable domain in full, with the rest retrieved from reference TRBV7-2 and TRBJ2-2, is GAGVSQSPSNKVTEKGKDVELRCDPISGHTALYWYRQSLGQGLEFLIYFQGNSAPDKSGLPSDRFSAERTGGSVSTLTIQRTQQEDSAVYLCASSPHKGLGELFFGEGSRLTVL.